This T cell receptor beta chain emerged from a study of T cell clonotyping in hematopoietic cell transplantation. TCRdb's copy holds only in-frame clones and misses some; the assay was immunoSEQ multiplex PCR. The repertoire holds over 4,500 clones, with 72% as singletons. Sequenced material: PBMCs, taken 100 days after allogeneic stem cell transplant. The TCR was taken from a female patient in her fifties who had an allogeneic stem cell transplant, so the T cells may come from the graft donor. Some clones in this sample may be carry-over from other donors' samples.

The CDR3 DNA follows: TGTGCCAGTAGCACACAGGGAGTAGATGAAAAACTGTTTTTT. It yields the protein CASSTQGVDEKLFF. V and J are TRBV19 and TRBJ1-4; weak D call: TRBD1 (6 bases). The CDR3 contains 14 residues. V lost 6 bases and J lost 6, with 14 bases in between. Per germline, CDR1 LNHDA and CDR2 SQIVND (reference sequence).